These 2 T cell receptor beta chains were sequenced from one sample in a study of T cell changes during pregnancy in multiple sclerosis. Produced via immunoSEQ multiplex PCR; TCRdb's table is partial and in-frame only. Among around 80,000 clones listed, approximately 90% were seen once. Sequenced here: peripheral blood, sampled before pregnancy. The source is a female donor with multiple sclerosis, enrolled in a pregnancy study.

V is TRBV6-4 and J is TRBJ2-1, with 8 bases lining up with TRBD2. The V gene end was trimmed by 4 bases and the J gene end by 0 bases; junction bases not matched to a gene: 2. Looked up from germline, CDR1 is MRHNA and CDR2 is SNTAGT. This CDR3 contains 15 residues. This CDR3 is CASSGSGGSYNEQFF. Here the CDR3 DNA reads TGTGCCAGCAGTGGGAGCGGGGGCTCCTACAATGAGCAGTTCTTC.

The V gene is TRBV7-9, the J gene TRBJ2-1, with TRBD1 matching over 7 bases. The J segment lost 2 bases and the V segment lost 5 bases, leaving 9 bases of the junction unmatched. The CDR3 sequence is 16 residues long. The germline gives CDR1 SEHNR, CDR2 FQNEAQ (reference sequence). The CDR3 sequence: CASSTRQGPTYNEQFF. CDR3 sequence (DNA): TGTGCCAGCAGCACCCGACAGGGCCCTACCTACAATGAGCAGTTCTTC.